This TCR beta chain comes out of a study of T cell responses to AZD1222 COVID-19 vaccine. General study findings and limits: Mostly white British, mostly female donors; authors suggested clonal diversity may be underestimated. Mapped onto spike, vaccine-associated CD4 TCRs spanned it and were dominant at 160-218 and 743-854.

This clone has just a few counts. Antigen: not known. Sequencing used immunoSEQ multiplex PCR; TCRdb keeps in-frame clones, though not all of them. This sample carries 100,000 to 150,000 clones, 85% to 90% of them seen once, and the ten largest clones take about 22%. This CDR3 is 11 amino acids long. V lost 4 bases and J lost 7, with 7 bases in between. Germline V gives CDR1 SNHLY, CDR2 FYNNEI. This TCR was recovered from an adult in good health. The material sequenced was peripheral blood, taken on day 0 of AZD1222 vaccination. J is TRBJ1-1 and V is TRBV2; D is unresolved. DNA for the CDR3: TGTGCCAGCAGTGCGGGCAGTGAAGCTTTCTTT. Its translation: CASSAGSEAFF.